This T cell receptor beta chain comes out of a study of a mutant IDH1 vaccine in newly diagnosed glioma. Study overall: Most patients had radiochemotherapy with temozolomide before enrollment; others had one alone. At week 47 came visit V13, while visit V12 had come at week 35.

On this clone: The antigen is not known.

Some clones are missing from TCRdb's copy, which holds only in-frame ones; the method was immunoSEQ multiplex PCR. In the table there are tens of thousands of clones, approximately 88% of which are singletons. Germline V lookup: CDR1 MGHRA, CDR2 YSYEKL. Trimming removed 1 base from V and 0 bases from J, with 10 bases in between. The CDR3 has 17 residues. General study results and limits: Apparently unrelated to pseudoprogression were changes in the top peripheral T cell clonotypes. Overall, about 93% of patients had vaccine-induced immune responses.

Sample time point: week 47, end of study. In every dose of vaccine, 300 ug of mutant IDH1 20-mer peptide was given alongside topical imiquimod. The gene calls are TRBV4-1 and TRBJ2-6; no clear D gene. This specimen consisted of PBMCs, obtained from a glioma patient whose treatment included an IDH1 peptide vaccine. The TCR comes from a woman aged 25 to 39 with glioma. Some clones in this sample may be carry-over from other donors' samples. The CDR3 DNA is TGCGCCAGCAGCCAAGTTGGGTCCCTCTCTGGGGCCAACGTCCTGACTTTC. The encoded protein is CASSQVGSLSGANVLTF.